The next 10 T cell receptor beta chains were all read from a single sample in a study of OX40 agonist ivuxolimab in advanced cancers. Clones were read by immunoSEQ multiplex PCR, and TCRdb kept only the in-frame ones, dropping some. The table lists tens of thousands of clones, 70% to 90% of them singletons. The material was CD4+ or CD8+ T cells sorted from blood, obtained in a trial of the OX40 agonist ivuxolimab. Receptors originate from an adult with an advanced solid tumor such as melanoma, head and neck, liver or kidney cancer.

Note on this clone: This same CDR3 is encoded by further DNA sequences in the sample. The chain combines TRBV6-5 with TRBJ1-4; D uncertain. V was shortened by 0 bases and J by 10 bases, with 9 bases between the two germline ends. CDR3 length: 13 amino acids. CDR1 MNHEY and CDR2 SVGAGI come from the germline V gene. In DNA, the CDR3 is TGTGCCAGCAGTTACTCCAGCGGCGGAAAACTGTTTTTT. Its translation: CASSYSSGGKLFF.

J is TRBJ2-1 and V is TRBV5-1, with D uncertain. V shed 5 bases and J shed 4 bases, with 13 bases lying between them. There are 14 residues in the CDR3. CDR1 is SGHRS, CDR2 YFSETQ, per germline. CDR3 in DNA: TGCGCCAGCAGAGGCGTGCGCGAATACAATGAGCAGTTCTTC. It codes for CASRGVREYNEQFF.

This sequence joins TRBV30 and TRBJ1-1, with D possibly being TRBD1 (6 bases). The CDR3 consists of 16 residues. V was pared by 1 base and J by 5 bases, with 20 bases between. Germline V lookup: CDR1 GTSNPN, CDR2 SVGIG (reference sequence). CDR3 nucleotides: TGTGCCTGGAGTGACCCTCTAGGGGGGGTTCGGACTGAAGCTTTCTTT. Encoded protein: CAWSDPLGGVRTEAFF.

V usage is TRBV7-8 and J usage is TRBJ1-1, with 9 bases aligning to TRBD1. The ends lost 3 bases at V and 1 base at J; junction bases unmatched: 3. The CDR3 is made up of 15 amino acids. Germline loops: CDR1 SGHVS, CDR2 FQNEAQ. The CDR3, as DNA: TGTGCCAGCAGCTTGGGACAGGGTCAGAACACTGAAGCTTTCTTT. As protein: CASSLGQGQNTEAFF.

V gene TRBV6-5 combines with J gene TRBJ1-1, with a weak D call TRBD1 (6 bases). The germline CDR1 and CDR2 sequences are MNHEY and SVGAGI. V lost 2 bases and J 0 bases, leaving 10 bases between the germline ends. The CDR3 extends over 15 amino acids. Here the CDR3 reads CASSYTGLVNTEAFF. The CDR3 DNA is TGTGCCAGCAGTTACACAGGGCTTGTGAACACTGAAGCTTTCTTT.

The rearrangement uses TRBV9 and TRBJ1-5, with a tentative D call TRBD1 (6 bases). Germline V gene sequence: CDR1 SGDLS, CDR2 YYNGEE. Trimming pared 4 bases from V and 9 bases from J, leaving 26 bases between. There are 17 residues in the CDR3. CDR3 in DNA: TGTGCCAGCAGCCCCCCGCGAGGGGGTCAAGTTCTTCGGCCCCAGCATTTT. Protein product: CASSPPRGGQVLRPQHF.

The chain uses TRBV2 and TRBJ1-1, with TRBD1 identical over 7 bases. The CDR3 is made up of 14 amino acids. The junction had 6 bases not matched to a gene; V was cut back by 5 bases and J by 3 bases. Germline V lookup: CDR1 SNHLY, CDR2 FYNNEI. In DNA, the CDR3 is TGTGCCAGCAGTCAGGACAGGAGTTACACTGAAGCTTTCTTT. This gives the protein CASSQDRSYTEAFF.

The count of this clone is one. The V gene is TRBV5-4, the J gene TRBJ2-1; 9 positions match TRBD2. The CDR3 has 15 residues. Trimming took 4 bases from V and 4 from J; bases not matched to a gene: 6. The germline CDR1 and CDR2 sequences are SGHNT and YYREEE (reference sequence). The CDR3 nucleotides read TGTGCCAGCAGCCCACTAGCGGGTCTTTACAATGAGCAGTTCTTC. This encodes CASSPLAGLYNEQFF.

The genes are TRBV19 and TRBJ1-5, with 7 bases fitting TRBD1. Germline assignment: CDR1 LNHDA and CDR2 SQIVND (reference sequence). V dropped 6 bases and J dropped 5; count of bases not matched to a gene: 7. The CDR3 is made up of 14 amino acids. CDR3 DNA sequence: TGTGCCAGTAGCCCAGGACAGGATGATCAGCCCCAGCATTTT. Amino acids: CASSPGQDDQPQHF. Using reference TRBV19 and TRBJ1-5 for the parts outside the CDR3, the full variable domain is DGGITQSPKYLFRKEGQNVTLSCEQNLNHDAMYWYRQDPGQGLRLIYYSQIVNDFQKGDIAEGYSVSREKKESFPLTVTSAQKNPTAFYLCASSPGQDDQPQHFGDGTRLSIL.

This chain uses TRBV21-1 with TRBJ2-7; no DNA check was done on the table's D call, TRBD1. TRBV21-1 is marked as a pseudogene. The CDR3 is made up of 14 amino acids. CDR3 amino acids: CASSKAEARNEQYV. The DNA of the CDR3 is TGTGCCAGCAGCAAAGCCGAAGCCAGGAACGAGCAGTACGTC.